The clone carrying this T cell receptor (beta chain) was counted between two and nine times. This record comes from a study of T cells in Graves' hyperthyroidism and ophthalmopathy. It was uncontrolled infection, other autoimmune disease, pregnancy or lactation that excluded patients. Regions amplified from RNA transcripts were the TCR beta CDR3 regions. Initially, a first-round RT-PCR of the TCR CDR3 employed the HTBI primer set. TCRdb called the multiplex PCR reads again in MiXCR, with one record for every CDR3 protein. This table has approximately 620,000 distinct CDR3 sequences, approximately 15% appearing once. CDR1 LNHDA and CDR2 SQIVND come from the germline V gene (reference sequence). This CDR3 is 16 amino acids long. The V and J ends lost 6 bases and 0 bases, in that order; junction bases with no gene match: 9.

The V call is TRBV19, the J call TRBJ1-1, with 8 bases aligning to TRBD1. The specimen was blood. The receptor comes from a woman aged 40 to 50 with Graves' ophthalmopathy. CDR3 residues: CASRAQGVYMNTEAFF. The CDR3 DNA reads TGTGCCAGTAGGGCACAGGGGGTCTACATGAACACTGAAGCTTTCTTT.